This TCR beta chain was captured by sequencing in a study of cytomegalovirus exposure and HLA in healthy donors. The PCR was carried out with 60 Vbeta primers and 13 Jbeta primers. Libraries were prepared by immunoSEQ multiplex PCR; TCRdb keeps only in-frame clonotypes and omits some of them. This sample's table has more than 45,000 clones. The CDR3 has 13 amino acids. Trimming took 6 bases from V and 4 from J, leaving 12 bases between them. CDR1 is MNHEY and CDR2 is SVGAGI in the germline V gene. The receptor comes from a woman aged 55 to 70 in good health and CMV-seropositive. V gene TRBV6-5 combines with J gene TRBJ1-2, with a possible D match to TRBD1 (5 bases). The sequenced material came from PBMCs. CDR3 protein: CASRGGGVYGYTF. The CDR3, as DNA: TGTGCCAGCAGGGGGGGAGGGGTCTATGGCTACACCTTC.